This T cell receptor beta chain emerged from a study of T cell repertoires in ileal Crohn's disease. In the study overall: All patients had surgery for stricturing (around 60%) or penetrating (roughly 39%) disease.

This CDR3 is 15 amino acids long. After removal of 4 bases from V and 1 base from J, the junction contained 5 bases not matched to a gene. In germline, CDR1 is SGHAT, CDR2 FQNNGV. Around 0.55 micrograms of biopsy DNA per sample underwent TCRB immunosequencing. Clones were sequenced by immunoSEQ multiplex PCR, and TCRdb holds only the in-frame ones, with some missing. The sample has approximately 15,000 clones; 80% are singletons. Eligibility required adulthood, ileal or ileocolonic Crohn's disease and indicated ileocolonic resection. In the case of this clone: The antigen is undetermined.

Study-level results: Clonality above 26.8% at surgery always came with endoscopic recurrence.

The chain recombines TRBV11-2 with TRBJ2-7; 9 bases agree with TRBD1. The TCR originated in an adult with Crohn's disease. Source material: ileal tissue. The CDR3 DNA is TGTGCCAGCAGCTGGGGACAGGGCCGGTCCTACGAGCAGTACGTC. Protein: CASSWGQGRSYEQYV.